This TCR beta chain was observed in a study of control samples from healthy donors and cancer patients. TCRdb keeps only in-frame clones here, not all; method: immunoSEQ multiplex PCR. The table shows more than 25,000 clones, with 91% occurring only once. The germline gives CDR1 KGHSH, CDR2 LQKENI. V was clipped by 2 bases and J by 7 bases; unmatched bases: 7. The CDR3 is 16 amino acids. This chain uses TRBV18 with TRBJ2-1, with TRBD2 matching 11 bases. This receptor was obtained from a man between 50 and 59 years old with lung cancer. The sample taken for sequencing was PBMCs. The CDR3 loop is CASSPNMGLAENEQFF. CDR3 nucleotide sequence: TGTGCCAGCTCACCAAATATGGGACTAGCGGAGAATGAGCAGTTCTTC.